This T cell receptor (beta chain) was documented in a study of OX40 agonist ivuxolimab in advanced cancers. About the study: Cancers in dose escalation were hepatocellular, melanoma, renal cell and head and neck. Three dose-escalation patients had partial responses: one with hepatocellular carcinoma and two with cutaneous melanoma. General study findings and limits: Compared with others, partial responders at 0.1-3.0 mg/kg displayed clonal expansion among the lowest.

The germline V and J ends were trimmed by 4 bases and 7 bases, with 13 bases remaining between them. CDR1 is SEHNR, CDR2 FQNEAQ, per germline (reference sequence). This CDR3 comprises 14 residues. Clones were sequenced by immunoSEQ multiplex PCR, and TCRdb holds only the in-frame ones, with some missing. The table has some 37,000 clones, approximately 79% seen once. About this clone: The antigen is undetermined.

This receptor was obtained from an adult with an advanced solid tumor such as melanoma, head and neck, liver or kidney cancer. The material was CD4+ or CD8+ T cells sorted from blood, obtained in a trial of the OX40 agonist ivuxolimab. J is TRBJ1-4 and V is TRBV7-9; D gene unclear. The CDR3: CASSYSGGSEKLFF. DNA for the CDR3: TGTGCCAGCAGCTACTCGGGTGGGAGTGAAAAACTGTTTTTT.